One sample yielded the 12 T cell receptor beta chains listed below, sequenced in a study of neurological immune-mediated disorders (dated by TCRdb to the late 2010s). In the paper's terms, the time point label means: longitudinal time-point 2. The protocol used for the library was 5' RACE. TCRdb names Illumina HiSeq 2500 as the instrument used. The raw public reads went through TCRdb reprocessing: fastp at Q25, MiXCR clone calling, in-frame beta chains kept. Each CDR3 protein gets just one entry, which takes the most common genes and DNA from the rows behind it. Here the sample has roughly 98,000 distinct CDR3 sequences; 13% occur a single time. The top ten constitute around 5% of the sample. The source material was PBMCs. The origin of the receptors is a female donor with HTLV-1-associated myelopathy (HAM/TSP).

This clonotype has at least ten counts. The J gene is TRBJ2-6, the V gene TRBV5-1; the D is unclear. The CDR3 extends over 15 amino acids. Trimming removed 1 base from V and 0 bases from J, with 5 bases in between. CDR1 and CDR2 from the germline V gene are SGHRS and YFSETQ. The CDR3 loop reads CASSLSASGANVLTF. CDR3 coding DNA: TGCGCCAGCAGCTTGTCCGCCTCTGGGGCCAACGTCCTGACTTTC.

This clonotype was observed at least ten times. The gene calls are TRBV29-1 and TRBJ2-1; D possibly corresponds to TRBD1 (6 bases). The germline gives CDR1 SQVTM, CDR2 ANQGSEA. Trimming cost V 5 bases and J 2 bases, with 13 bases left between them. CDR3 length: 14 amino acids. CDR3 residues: CSVWPGATYNEQFF. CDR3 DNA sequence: TGCAGCGTTTGGCCAGGGGCCACCTACAATGAGCAGTTCTTC.

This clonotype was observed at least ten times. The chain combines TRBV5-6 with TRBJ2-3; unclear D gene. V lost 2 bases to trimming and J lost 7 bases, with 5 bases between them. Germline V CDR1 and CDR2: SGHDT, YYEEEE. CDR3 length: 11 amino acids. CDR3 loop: CASSFDYTQYF. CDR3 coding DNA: TGTGCCAGCAGCTTCGACTATACGCAGTATTTT.

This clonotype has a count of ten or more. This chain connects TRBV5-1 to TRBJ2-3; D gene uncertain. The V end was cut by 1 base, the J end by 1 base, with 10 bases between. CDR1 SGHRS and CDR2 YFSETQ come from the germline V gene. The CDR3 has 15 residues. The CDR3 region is CASSLSSLRTDTQYF. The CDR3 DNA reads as TGCGCCAGCAGCTTGTCTAGTCTCCGCACAGATACGCAGTATTTT. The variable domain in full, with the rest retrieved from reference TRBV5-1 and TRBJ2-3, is KAGVTQTPRYLIKTRGQQVTLSCSPISGHRSVSWYQQTPGQGLQFLFEYFSETQRNKGNFPGRFSGRQFSNSRSEMNVSTLELGDSALYLCASSLSSLRTDTQYFGPGTRLTVL.

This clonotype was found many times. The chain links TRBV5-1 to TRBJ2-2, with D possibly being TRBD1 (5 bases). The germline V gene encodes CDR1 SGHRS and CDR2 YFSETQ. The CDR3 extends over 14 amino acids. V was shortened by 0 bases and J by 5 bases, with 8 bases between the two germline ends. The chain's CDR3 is CASSLGAGTGELFF. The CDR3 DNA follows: TGCGCCAGCAGCTTGGGAGCAGGGACCGGGGAGCTGTTTTTT.

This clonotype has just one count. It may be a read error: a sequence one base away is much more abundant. CDR3 amino acids: CTSSGLASASNEQFF. CDR3 DNA: TGCACCAGCAGCGGCCTCGCATCTGCGAGCAATGAGCAGTTCTTC. The chain joins TRBV5-1 to TRBJ2-1; a possible D gene is TRBD2 (5 bases). The CDR3 contains 15 residues. Germline assignment: CDR1 SGHRS and CDR2 YFSETQ.

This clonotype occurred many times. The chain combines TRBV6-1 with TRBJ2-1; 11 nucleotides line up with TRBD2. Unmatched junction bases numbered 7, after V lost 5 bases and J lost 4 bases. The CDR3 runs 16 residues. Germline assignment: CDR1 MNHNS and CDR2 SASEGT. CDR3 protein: CASSHGLAGGYNEQFF. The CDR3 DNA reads TGTGCCAGCAGTCACGGGCTAGCGGGGGGATACAATGAGCAGTTCTTC.

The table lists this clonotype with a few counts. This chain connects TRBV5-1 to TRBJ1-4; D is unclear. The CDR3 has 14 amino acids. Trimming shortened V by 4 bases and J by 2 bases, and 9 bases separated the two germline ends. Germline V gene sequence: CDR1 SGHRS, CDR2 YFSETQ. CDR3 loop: CASSRSGTNEKLFF. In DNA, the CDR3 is TGCGCCAGCAGCCGGAGTGGGACTAATGAAAAACTGTTTTTT.

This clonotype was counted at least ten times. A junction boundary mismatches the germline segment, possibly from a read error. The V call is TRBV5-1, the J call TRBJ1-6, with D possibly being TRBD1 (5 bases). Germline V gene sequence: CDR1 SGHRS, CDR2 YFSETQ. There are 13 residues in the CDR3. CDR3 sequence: CASSSPGVGHRYF. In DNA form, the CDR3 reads TGCGCCAGCAGCTCACCAGGAGTAGGACATAGATACTTT.

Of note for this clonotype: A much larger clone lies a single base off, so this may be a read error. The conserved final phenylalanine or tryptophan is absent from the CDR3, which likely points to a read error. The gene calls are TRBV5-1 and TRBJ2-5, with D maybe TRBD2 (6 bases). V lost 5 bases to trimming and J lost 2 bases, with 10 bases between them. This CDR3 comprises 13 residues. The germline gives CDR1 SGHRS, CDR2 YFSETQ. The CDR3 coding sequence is TGCGCCAGCAGTGCGGGGATGCAAGAGACCCAGTACTTA. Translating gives CASSAGMQETQYL.

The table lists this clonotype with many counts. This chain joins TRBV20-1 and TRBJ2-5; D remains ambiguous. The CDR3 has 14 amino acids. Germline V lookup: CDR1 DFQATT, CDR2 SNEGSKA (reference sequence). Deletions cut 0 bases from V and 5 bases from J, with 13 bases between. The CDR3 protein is CSARDPTAFETQYF. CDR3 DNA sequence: TGCAGTGCTAGAGATCCGACGGCCTTTGAGACCCAGTACTTC.

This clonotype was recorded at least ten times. CDR3 nucleotide sequence: TGTGCCAGCGCTCGGGACTCGAAAAACACCGGGGAGCTGTTTTTT. Translated: CASARDSKNTGELFF. The chain joins TRBV2 to TRBJ2-2; D may be TRBD2 (6 bases). In germline, CDR1 is SNHLY, CDR2 FYNNEI. V lost 8 bases and J 2 bases, leaving 15 bases between the germline ends. The length of the CDR3 is 15 residues.